The 8 T cell receptor beta chains in this list originate from one sample, sequenced in a study of tumor T cells in aggressive B-cell lymphoma. The repertoire was sequenced with immunoSEQ multiplex PCR; TCRdb's copy has only in-frame clones and lacks some. The repertoire holds more than 10,000 clones, with over 90% as singletons. The sample consisted of tumor tissue. The receptors stem from an adult with diffuse large B cell lymphoma.

The chain uses TRBV2 and TRBJ2-1; TRBD1 might be the D (5 bases). Germline V gene lookup returns CDR1 SNHLY and CDR2 FYNNEI. This CDR3 comprises 15 residues. V lost 3 bases to trimming and J lost 8 bases, with 17 bases between them. The CDR3 is CASSDLGAVGDEQFF. CDR3 bases: TGTGCCAGCAGTGATCTGGGCGCCGTAGGGGATGAGCAGTTCTTC. Complete variable domain (other parts from reference TRBV2 and TRBJ2-1): EPEVTQTPSHQVTQMGQEVILRCVPISNHLYFYWYRQILGQKVEFLVSFYNNEISEKSEIFDDQFSVERPDGSNFTLKIRSTKLEDSAMYFCASSDLGAVGDEQFFGPGTRLTVL.

The rearrangement links TRBV7-8 to TRBJ1-6; tentative D call: TRBD1 (5 bases). CDR3 length: 14 amino acids. V was cut by 2 bases and J by 7 bases, with 9 bases left in between. Germline V gene data show CDR1 as SGHVS and CDR2 as FQNEAQ. CDR3 sequence reads: CASSLRPGNSPLHF. CDR3 in DNA: TGTGCCAGCAGCTTACGGCCAGGGAATTCACCCCTCCACTTT.

The J gene is TRBJ1-4, the V gene TRBV23-1; TRBD1 agrees at 8 bases. TRBV23-1 is sorted into the ORF group, with uncertain function. V was clipped by 3 bases and J by 6 bases; unmatched bases: 9. The CDR3 has 16 amino acids. In DNA, the CDR3 is TGCGCCAGCAGTCATCGGTTCAGGGGGCACTATGAAAAACTGTTTTTT. It is translated as CASSHRFRGHYEKLFF.

The rearrangement links TRBV29-1 to TRBJ1-2, with TRBD1 identical over 7 bases. Germline CDR1 is SQVTM and CDR2 is ANQGSEA. The ends lost 6 bases at V and 3 bases at J; junction bases unmatched: 4. The CDR3 totals 12 residues. The CDR3 bases are TGCAGCGTCGAGGACAGGTACTATGGCTACACCTTC. Protein: CSVEDRYYGYTF.

The chain employs TRBV29-1 and TRBJ1-1; 8 nucleotides agree with TRBD1. This CDR3 region has 17 residues. Trimming removed 0 bases from V and 1 base from J; junction bases left unmatched: 10. CDR1 and CDR2 (germline): SQVTM, ANQGSEA. The CDR3 sequence: CSVEDHAWTGRNTEAFF. DNA for the CDR3: TGCAGCGTTGAAGATCATGCTTGGACAGGGCGGAACACTGAAGCTTTCTTT. Full variable domain (remainder filled in from reference TRBV29-1 and TRBJ1-1): SAVISQKPSRDICQRGTSLTIQCQVDSQVTMMFWYRQQPGQSLTLIATANQGSEATYESGFVIDKFPISRPNLTFSTLTVSNMSPEDSSIYLCSVEDHAWTGRNTEAFFGQGTRLTVV.

The chain has TRBV18 and TRBJ2-7, with 7 bases identical to TRBD1. CDR1 and CDR2 from the germline V gene are KGHSH and LQKENI. This CDR3 comprises 14 residues. Trimming took 3 bases from V and 0 from J; bases not matched to a gene: 2. Written as DNA, the CDR3 is TGTGCCAGCTCACCGACAGGGAGCTCCTACGAGCAGTACTTC. It translates to CASSPTGSSYEQYF.

This clone was observed a handful of times. This sequence joins TRBV5-4 and TRBJ2-7; D may be TRBD1 (5 bases). The CDR3 runs 14 residues. The V gene's germline CDR1 is SGHNT and CDR2 YYREEE (reference sequence). V was cut by 0 bases and J by 5 bases, with 12 bases left in between. Here the CDR3 reads CASSLGQSSHEQYF. For the CDR3, the DNA is TGTGCCAGCAGCTTGGGACAGTCGTCACACGAGCAGTACTTC.

The chain joins TRBV9 to TRBJ1-6; D is unresolved. The CDR3 covers 14 residues. The germline gives CDR1 SGDLS, CDR2 YYNGEE. Trimming left V 0 bases short and J 9 bases short, with 10 bases between. As DNA, the CDR3 is TGTGCCAGCAGCGTAGGGGTTTCAGGTTCACCCCTCCACTTT. It encodes CASSVGVSGSPLHF.